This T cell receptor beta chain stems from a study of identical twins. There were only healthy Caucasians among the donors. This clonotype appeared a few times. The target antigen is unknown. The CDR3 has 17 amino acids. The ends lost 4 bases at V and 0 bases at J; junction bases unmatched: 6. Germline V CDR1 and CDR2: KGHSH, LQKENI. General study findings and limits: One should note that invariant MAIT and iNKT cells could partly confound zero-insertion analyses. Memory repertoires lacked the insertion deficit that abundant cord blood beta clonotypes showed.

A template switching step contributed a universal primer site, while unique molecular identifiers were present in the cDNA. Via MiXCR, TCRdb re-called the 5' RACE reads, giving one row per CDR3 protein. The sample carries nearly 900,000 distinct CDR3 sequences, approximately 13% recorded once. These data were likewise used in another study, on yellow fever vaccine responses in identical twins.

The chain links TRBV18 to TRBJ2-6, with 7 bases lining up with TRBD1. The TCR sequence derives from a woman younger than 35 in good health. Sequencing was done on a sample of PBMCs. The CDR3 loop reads CASSLSQGYSGANVLTF. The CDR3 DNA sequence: TGTGCCAGCTCACTCTCACAGGGGTACTCTGGGGCCAACGTCCTGACTTTC.